One and the same sample provided the 2 T cell receptor beta chains below, sequenced in a study of T cell responses to AZD1222 COVID-19 vaccine. Using immunoSEQ multiplex PCR, the repertoire was profiled, and TCRdb retains in-frame clones only, with some absent. The sample carries approximately 110,000 clones, 86% recorded once. The source material was peripheral blood, sampled on day 0 of AZD1222 vaccination. Receptors originate from an adult in good health.

The chain has TRBV29-1 and TRBJ2-3; the D gene could be TRBD1 or TRBD2 (5 bases each). Germline CDR1 SQVTM, CDR2 ANQGSEA. Trimming removed 4 bases at V and 4 bases at J, with 15 bases between. The CDR3 contains 14 residues. DNA for the CDR3: TGCAGCGTTGCCCTAGGGACGGGGTCAGATACGCAGTATTTT. This codes for CSVALGTGSDTQYF.

The chain uses TRBV28 and TRBJ2-7, with 10 bases lining up with TRBD1. The J segment lost 6 bases and the V segment lost 2 bases, leaving 1 base of the junction unmatched. CDR1 is MDHEN, CDR2 SYDVKM, per germline. This CDR3 has 13 amino acids. CDR3 nucleotide sequence: TGTGCCAGCAGTTTACGGACAGGGGGCGAGCAGTACTTC. Its protein product is CASSLRTGGEQYF. The variable domain in full, with the rest retrieved from reference TRBV28 and TRBJ2-7, is DVKVTQSSRYLVKRTGEKVFLECVQDMDHENMFWYRQDPGLGLRLIYFSYDVKMKEKGDIPEGYSVSREKKERFSLILESASTNQTSMYLCASSLRTGGEQYFGPGTRLTVT.